This T cell receptor beta chain comes out of a study of blood T cell repertoires in COVID-19. Using immunoSEQ multiplex PCR, the repertoire was profiled, and TCRdb retains in-frame clones only, with some absent. The sample includes roughly 290,000 clones, around 87% of them seen just once. The V gene lost 1 base and the J gene lost 10 bases, with 14 bases spanning the gap. CDR3 length equals 14 residues. Germline CDR1 and CDR2: LNHDA and SQIVND (reference sequence). The chain couples TRBV19 to TRBJ1-5; D perhaps matches TRBD1 (6 bases). Sequencing was done on a sample of peripheral blood. This TCR was sampled from a woman aged 25 to 39 who had recovered from COVID-19. In nucleotides, the CDR3 is TGTGCCAGTAGTATAGGTACAGGGCTGGTCCCCCAGCATTTT. Protein product: CASSIGTGLVPQHF.